This T cell receptor beta chain was recorded in a study of shared clonotypes between healthy human individuals. Looking at the study overall: There were three CD4 naive, three CD4 memory, two CD8 naive and one CD8 memory plates per donor.

An even split of each subset's genomic DNA across several immunoSEQ plates was performed. The method was immunoSEQ multiplex PCR; TCRdb's version includes in-frame clones alone and lacks a portion of them. The sample carries about 2.4 million clones, about 92% recorded once. This TCR derives from a man between 18 and 29 years old in good health. The sample comprised naive CD4+ T cells sorted from blood. Subset: CD45RA+ positively selected.

The CDR3 DNA reads as TGCGCCAGCAGCCGGGGACAGGTCCAAGAGACCCAGTACTTC. The encoded protein is CASSRGQVQETQYF. V is TRBV5-1 and J is TRBJ2-5; TRBD1 aligns across 8 bases. The V gene's germline CDR1 is SGHRS and CDR2 YFSETQ. The CDR3 loop spans 14 amino acids. After removal of 4 bases from V and 1 base from J, the junction contained 3 bases not matched to a gene.